This entry describes one T cell receptor beta chain. Its antigen is undetermined. Sequencing was performed with immunoSEQ multiplex PCR; in TCRdb, only in-frame clones are kept and a portion is missing. The sample carries tens of thousands of clones, 75% to 90% recorded once. This specimen comes from a study of a mutant IDH1 vaccine in newly diagnosed glioma. Study-wide points: Variations in leading peripheral T cell clonotypes appeared to have no connection with pseudoprogression.

Described time point: baseline, week 1 (first vaccination visit). The sample's treatment: pre-vaccination baseline after standard-of-care therapy. The sample here was PBMCs, taken from a glioma patient treated with radiotherapy, temozolomide or both. The receptor was isolated from a middle-aged man with glioma.

The CDR3: CASSGSIWGNTDTQYF. The DNA of the CDR3 is TGTGCCAGCAGTGGCTCCATATGGGGGAACACAGATACGCAGTATTTT. The J gene is TRBJ2-3, the V gene TRBV27; D tentatively reads TRBD1 or TRBD2 (5 bases each). The germline CDR1 and CDR2 sequences are MNHEY and SMNVEV (reference sequence). The CDR3 covers 16 residues. V lost 5 bases and J 2 bases, leaving 17 bases between the germline ends.